These 2 T cell receptor beta chains originate from one sample sequenced in a study of T cell responses to AZD1222 COVID-19 vaccine. Measured with immunoSEQ multiplex PCR; TCRdb has only the in-frame clones, and not every one. This sample carries 110,000 to 150,000 clones, approximately 91% of them seen once, and the ten largest clones take approximately 4.8%. Sequences were derived from peripheral blood, sampled on day 0 of AZD1222 vaccination. Every receptor here comes from an adult in good health.

The V call is TRBV5-1, the J call TRBJ2-5; D remains ambiguous. The ends were cut back, 1 base at V and 5 bases at J, with 6 bases in the middle. CDR1 SGHRS and CDR2 YFSETQ come from the germline V gene. There are 12 residues in the CDR3. The CDR3 coding sequence is TGCGCCAGCAGCTTGACGGGTGAGACCCAGTACTTC. Translating it yields CASSLTGETQYF.

The chain is built from TRBV18 and TRBJ2-5, with D possibly being TRBD2 (6 bases). The germline CDR1 and CDR2 sequences are KGHSH and LQKENI. The CDR3 sequence is 16 residues long. Trimming shortened V by 0 bases and J by 4 bases, and 15 bases separated the two germline ends. The chain's CDR3 is CASSPPDYAGPETQYF. The CDR3 nucleotides are TGTGCCAGCTCACCACCGGACTACGCAGGGCCAGAGACCCAGTACTTC.